The source of this T cell receptor beta chain is a study of cytomegalovirus exposure and HLA in healthy donors (dated by TCRdb to between 2016 and 2019). At the level of the whole study: An earlier analysis of some 550 of the donors reported 250 to 300 Gb of sequence data and about 100 million unique TCR beta sequences from 190 million or so T cells. Several DR-DQ haplotypes were handled as single units for association and clustering, since linkage in the cohort was strong. In an earlier analysis of more than 550 of the donors, high-throughput TCR beta sequencing was used to judge whether each TCR beta V gene segment behaved as functional or pseudogenic. In the later analysis, no new phenotypic data were used to find candidate immune exposures; instead, reliance was placed on TCR beta sequences and their occurrence across donors. Every discovery cohort repertoire had been produced on one sequencing platform. Class I and class II HLA loci were covered by the typing at four-digit resolution. In addition to the first cohort of around 670 subjects, a separate validation cohort of 130 or so different subjects was used. Roughly 320 gigabases of sequencing data and approximately 92 million unique TCR sequences made up an early release that covered around 640 HLA-typed donors. Among the 398 genotyped donors, approximately 77% belonged to the genetic ancestry cluster associated with self-reported Caucasian donors. A later genetic analysis took genome-wide SNP genotypes for about 55% of the 666 donors and used that subset as a discovery cohort. Across around 400 genotyped donors of the cohort, an average of 235,054 unique TCR beta nucleotide sequences per donor were sequenced, and 15% to 20% of those sequences were non-productive. In a later analysis, previously published TCR beta repertoires from 666 donors were re-analyzed and high-resolution HLA genotyping was added so that TCR occurrence patterns could be studied. The number of donors typed differed by locus, with roughly 629-640 for A, B, C, DRB1 and DQB1, roughly 550 for DQA1, approximately 580 for DPA1, and 400 to 490 for DPB1. The T cell repertoires of under 700 subjects were profiled by immunosequencing and related to cytomegalovirus serostatus. Donor age, sex, ethnicity and CMV serostatus were compiled together with the repertoire data. The aim of the study was to test whether cataloging public T cell receptors could identify signatures of past pathogen exposure. To predict cytomegalovirus infection status, the study combined high-throughput TCR immunosequencing, statistical association of individual TCRs with disease status, and machine learning. Overall study outcomes, separate from this receptor: The cohort was sequenced for TCR beta chains only, and without alpha or paired-chain data the features that could be detected were limited. In vitro tests confirmed that a few of the cytomegalovirus-associated TCR beta chains recognize cytomegalovirus antigens. Correlated functional status among segregating V segments might be attributable to linkage disequilibrium, but an unknown experimental factor could not be ruled out. The classifier was reported to diagnose cytomegalovirus status with high specificity and sensitivity in both the original cohort and the validation cohort. A further reported finding was that TCR beta sequences accurately predicted the HLA-A and HLA-B alleles for most subjects in the first cohort. Broadly in line with IMGT annotations, most TCR beta V segments showed up in productive rearrangements about 87% or about 30% of the time in an earlier analysis of some 590 of the donors. V-gene and J-gene trimming of TCR beta chains was associated with a missense DCLRE1C variant in a later genetic analysis, and the association was replicated in an independent cohort. Compared with the approximately 700-donor mean, donors in an Asian-associated ancestry cluster had fewer N-insertions in productive TCRs, according to a later genetic analysis. At a false discovery rate of 0.05, a later analysis linked roughly 17,000 TCR beta sequences to specific HLA alleles. In a later analysis, HLA-associated TCR beta chains showed more clonal expansion and lower generation probabilities than non-associated chains that were equally common. Several of the top co-occurrence clusters appeared to be linked to parvovirus B19, influenza, CMV and Epstein-Barr virus, according to a later analysis. In a later analysis, TCR association rates were found to vary across HLA loci, with the most associated TCRs seen for DRB1 alleles and the fewest for HLA-C alleles. A cluster of highly shared sequence variants was judged likely to represent a technical artifact of the sequencing pipeline. A later analysis found that most CMV-associated TCR beta chains appeared HLA-restricted, with HLA associations seemingly driven largely by CMV exposure. It was suggested by the authors that the approach could potentially be generalized to other disease states and immunological phenotypes. For the cohort, immune exposure information was limited to CMV serostatus. Sequencing depth was assumed to be roughly uniform across donors in the presence/absence analyses, though that assumption may not hold. Across donors, most TCR sequences were observed very rarely, whereas some public TCRs were present in many individuals. In the study, about 150 TCR beta chains were listed as associated with cytomegalovirus. Because counts were too low, roughly 18 rarely observed V segments, including chromosome 9 orphons, were left out of the earlier analysis of 587 of the donors. Strong co-occurrence of HLA alleles, especially DR and DQ, made assigning TCR associations to individual alleles difficult. Some IMGT-functional V segments, including TRBV6-2 and TRBV6-3, could not be told apart with the 87-base-pair reads, so those segments were excluded. Because some donors lacked HLA typing at each locus, the association tests relied only on the typed subset.

In regard to this clone: It has no known antigen specificity. No much larger clone is present one base from it, and per-base qualities are unavailable.

The library was obtained by the immunoSEQ multiplex PCR assay. A mixture of 60 forward primers for TCR Vbeta segments and 13 reverse primers for TCR Jbeta segments was used in the multiplex PCR. Amplification of the CDR3 region of rearranged TCR beta genes was performed with a multiplex PCR assay on genomic DNA. Amplified TCR beta libraries were sequenced as 87-base-pair reads on the Illumina HiSeq System. The authors processed their data as follows. In a later analysis, roughly 80 million unique TCR beta chains were counted across the roughly 670 repertoires, and roughly 9.9 million of these chains were shared by at least two donors. To remove PCR and sequencing errors, raw reads were error-corrected and collapsed into unique sequences using a nearest-neighbor algorithm that merged closely related sequences. V, D and J gene segments were assigned by aligning CDR3 sequences to IMGT reference sequences. For a sequence to be retained, a match of at least six nucleotides was required to both a V gene segment and a J gene segment. A rearrangement was called productive if the CDR3 had no stop codons and remained in frame with V and J, and every other rearrangement was called non-productive. CDR3 was defined by IMGT convention, running from the second conserved V-encoded cysteine to the conserved J-encoded phenylalanine. Sequences without an unambiguous match to a single V gene segment were excluded from the earlier analysis of almost 600 of the donors. In an earlier analysis of 450 to 700 of the donors, V segments were called functional above 56.7% productive rearrangements and were called segregating when the between-donor standard deviation exceeded 5%. To diagnose cytomegalovirus status from the catalog of TCR beta chain sequences, a statistical classification framework was built. In a later analysis, TCR nucleotide sequences were compared against IMGT/GENE-DB human TR gene sequences so that V and J genes could be assigned. The TCRdist pipeline was used in a later analysis to assign CDR3 sequences and most-parsimonious VDJ recombination scenarios. In a later analysis, each TCR beta chain was defined by its CDR3 amino acid sequence together with its V-gene family, and reads lacking a unique V-gene family were excluded. A later analysis removed several hundred highly shared, low-generation-probability nucleotide sequences to deal with suspected cross-contamination and a sequencing artifact. For each public chain, a later analysis derived a clonal expansion index from normalized ranks of inferred template counts within each repertoire. In a later analysis, generation probabilities were computed using a VDJ recombination model fitted to out-of-frame rearrangements, and the results were checked against IGoR. In a later analysis, TCR-TCR, TCR-HLA and TCR-CMV co-occurrence was scored with hypergeometric tests, and a repertoire-size bias correction was applied to TCR pairs. In a later analysis, false discovery rates were estimated by permuting HLA or CMV assignments 20 times. In a later analysis, co-occurring TCRs were grouped using DBSCAN, with TCRdist sequence similarity added in when clustering inside HLA-allele-positive subsets. Repertoires with fewer than 30,000 or more than 120,000 public chains were left out of co-occurrence clustering, as were four to six repertoires with anomalous nucleotide sharing. The table comes from immuneACCESS by way of TCRdb, which keeps in-frame sequences with V and J called. Part of the clones is missing from these tables; in studies checked, under half for an unresolved V gene and the rest for unknown reasons. D and trimming were read from the DNA, whereas the V and J calls and clone size are those reported in that table. The sample profile shows fewer than 180,000 clones; 55% to 75% of them were found once. About 7.1% of the sample goes to the ten largest clones.

V is pruned by 5 bases and J by 7 bases, leaving 5 bases of the junction without a gene match. The CDR3 starts with the cysteine, ends with the phenylalanine, and has 14 residues. Left in the record is the CDR3 DNA by itself, 42 bases read in frame from the first base. CDR1 is given as SEHNR and CDR2 as FQNEAQ, both from the germline V gene (reference sequence). The cohort consisted of 670 or so healthy bone marrow donors. All cohort members were sampled while nominally healthy, although unrecorded immune exposures were likely present. The donor tested CMV seropositive and was one of the 289 seropositive cohort members. A peripheral blood sample was provided by each donor, and peripheral blood mononuclear cells were used for TCR beta sequencing. Genomic DNA was extracted from the blood cell samples with the Qiagen DNeasy Blood Extraction Kit.

Sequences were obtained from PBMCs. The sequence was collected from a woman aged 55-70 years in good health and CMV-seropositive. The chain uses TRBV7-9 and TRBJ2-2; 9 central nucleotides agree with TRBD1. CDR3 region: CASSPQTGGGELFF. The DNA is TGTGCCAGCAGCCCTCAGACAGGGGGCGGGGAGCTGTTTTTT.